The entry below gives a single TCR beta chain sequence along with its context. The germline CDR1 and CDR2 sequences are MNHNS and SASEGT. The CDR3 consists of 16 residues. With V trimmed by 0 bases and J by 7 bases, 8 bases remained unmatched. These data come from a study of shared clonotypes between healthy human individuals. Libraries were prepared by immunoSEQ multiplex PCR; TCRdb keeps only in-frame clonotypes and omits some of them. The data show roughly 2 million clones, with approximately 96% seen just once and 0.1% to 0.15% held by the top ten. The TCR was taken from a man younger than 30 in good health. The chain recombines TRBV6-1 with TRBJ1-4; 7 positions agree with TRBD1. Input material: naive CD4+ T cells sorted from blood. Subset in this sample: CD45RA+ positively selected. CDR3 nucleotide sequence: TGTGCCAGCAGTGAAGCGTGGGCAGGGGGAACTGAAAAACTGTTTTTT. It translates to CASSEAWAGGTEKLFF.